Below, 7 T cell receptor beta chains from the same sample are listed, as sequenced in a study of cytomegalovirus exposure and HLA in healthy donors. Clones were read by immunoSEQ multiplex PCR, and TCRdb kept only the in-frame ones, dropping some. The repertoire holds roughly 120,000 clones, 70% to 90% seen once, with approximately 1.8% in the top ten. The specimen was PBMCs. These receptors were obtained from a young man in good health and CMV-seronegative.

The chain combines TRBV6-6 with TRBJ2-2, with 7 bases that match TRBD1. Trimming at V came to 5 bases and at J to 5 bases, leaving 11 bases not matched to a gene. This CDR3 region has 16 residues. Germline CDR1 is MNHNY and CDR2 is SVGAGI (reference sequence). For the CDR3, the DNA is TGTGCCAGCAGTGGGCCAAGGACAGGAAAAACCGGGGAGCTGTTTTTT. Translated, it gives CASSGPRTGKTGELFF.

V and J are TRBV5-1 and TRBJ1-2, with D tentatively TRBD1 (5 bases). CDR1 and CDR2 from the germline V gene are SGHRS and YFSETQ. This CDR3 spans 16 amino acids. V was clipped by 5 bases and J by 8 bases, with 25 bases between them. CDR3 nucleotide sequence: TGCGCCAGCAGACACGGGGGAGGTGCTGTTGATGGAGGCTACACCTTC. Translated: CASRHGGGAVDGGYTF.

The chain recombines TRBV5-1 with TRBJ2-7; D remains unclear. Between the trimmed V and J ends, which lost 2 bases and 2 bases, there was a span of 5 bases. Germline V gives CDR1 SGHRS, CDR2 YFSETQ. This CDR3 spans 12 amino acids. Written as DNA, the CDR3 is TGCGCCAGCAGCTTAAGCCCCTACGAGCAGTACTTC. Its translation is CASSLSPYEQYF. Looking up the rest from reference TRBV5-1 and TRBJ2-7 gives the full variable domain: KAGVTQTPRYLIKTRGQQVTLSCSPISGHRSVSWYQQTPGQGLQFLFEYFSETQRNKGNFPGRFSGRQFSNSRSEMNVSTLELGDSALYLCASSLSPYEQYFGPGTRLTVT.

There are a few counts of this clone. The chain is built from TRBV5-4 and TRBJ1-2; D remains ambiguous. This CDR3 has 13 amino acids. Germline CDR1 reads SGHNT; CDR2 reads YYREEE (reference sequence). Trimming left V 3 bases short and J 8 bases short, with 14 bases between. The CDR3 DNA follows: TGTGCCAGCAGCTCGATCGGGATATTGGGCTACACCTTC. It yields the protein CASSSIGILGYTF.

The CDR3 DNA reads TGTGCCAGCAGCTCCTCAGGGGGCAGCGAGCAGTACTTC. It yields the protein CASSSSGGSEQYF. J is TRBJ2-7 and V is TRBV7-9; 8 bases are shared with TRBD1. CDR1 and CDR2 (germline): SEHNR, FQNEAQ (reference sequence). V was pared by 4 bases and J by 6 bases, with 5 bases of the junction left unmatched. The CDR3 covers 13 residues.

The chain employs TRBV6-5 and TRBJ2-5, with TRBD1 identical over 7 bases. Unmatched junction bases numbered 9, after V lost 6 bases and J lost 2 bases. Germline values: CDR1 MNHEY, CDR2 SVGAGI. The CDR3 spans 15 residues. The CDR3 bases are TGTGCCAGCAGCCTGACCCCGGGACAGCAAGAGACCCAGTACTTC. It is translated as CASSLTPGQQETQYF.

CDR3 loop: CASSNSGRAVGELFF. The CDR3 DNA follows: TGTGCCAGTAGCAATAGCGGGAGGGCCGTCGGGGAGCTGTTTTTT. This chain uses TRBV19 with TRBJ2-2, with TRBD2 matching 11 bases. Germline V gene data show CDR1 as LNHDA and CDR2 as SQIVND (reference sequence). The CDR3 runs to 15 residues. V dropped 6 bases and J dropped 7; count of bases not matched to a gene: 7.